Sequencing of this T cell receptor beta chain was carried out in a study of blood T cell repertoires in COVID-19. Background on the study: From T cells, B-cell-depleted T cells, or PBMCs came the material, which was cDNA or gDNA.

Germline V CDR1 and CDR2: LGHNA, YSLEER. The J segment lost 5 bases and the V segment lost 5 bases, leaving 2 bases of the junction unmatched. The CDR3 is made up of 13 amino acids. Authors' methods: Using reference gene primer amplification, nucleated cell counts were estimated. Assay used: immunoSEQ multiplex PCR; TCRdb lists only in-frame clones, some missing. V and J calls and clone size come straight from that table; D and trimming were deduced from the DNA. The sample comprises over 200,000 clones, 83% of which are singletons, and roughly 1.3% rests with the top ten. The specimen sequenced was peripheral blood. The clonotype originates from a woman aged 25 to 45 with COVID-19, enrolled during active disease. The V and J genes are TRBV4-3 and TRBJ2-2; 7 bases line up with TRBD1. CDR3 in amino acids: CASSKGQTGELFF. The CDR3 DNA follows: TGCGCCAGCAGCAAGGGACAGACCGGGGAGCTGTTTTTT.